This paragraph reports one T cell receptor (beta chain). This clone appeared a few times. What antigen it recognizes has not been identified. No per-base quality is available; no much larger clone lies one base away. This sample stems from a study of beta chain features in type 1 diabetes (dated by TCRdb to 2017 to 2018). Regarding the research as a whole: No differences in mean age, gender distribution, total cell number or subset yield were found between patients and healthy donors. In the study, recently diagnosed type 1 diabetes patients and matched healthy donors were compared on the TCRB repertoires of their sorted circulating CD4+ T cell subsets. A total of about 100,000,000 sorted cells were examined across all samples, and RNA yield correlated strongly with the number of cells per subset. Whereas all 30 or so donors provided naive and central memory subsets, regulatory and stem cell-like memory subsets were isolated from just 8 patients and roughly eight healthy donors.

V gives up 6 bases and J gives up 8 bases, and the segment between their germline ends measures 22 bases. CDR1 and CDR2, per the germline V gene, are MRHNA and SNTAGT. The CDR3 spans 15 residues, from the cysteine through the phenylalanine. The DNA shown is the 45-base CDR3, in frame from base 1. Each donor gave one peripheral blood draw, averaging around 0.11 L, which was collected into heparinised tubes. A BD FACSAria II was used to sort naive, central memory, regulatory and stem cell-like memory CD4+ T cells with a panel that included CD45RO, CCR7, CD25, CD127, CD95 and CD27. Every sorted population had a purity above 95%. Right away, PBMCs were isolated by Lymphoprep density gradient centrifugation and were stained directly, with no culture step. So that batch effects would be minimized, each experiment stained and sorted samples in pairs, pairing one healthy donor with one patient. Beyond this particular receptor, the publication reports: Only small numbers of individuals were included in the HLA sub-analyses, which left unresolved whether HLA type had any influence on TCRB rearrangement. Shorter templates might have been favored by PCR, but patient and control samples were amplified and corrected together, so both groups would have been affected equally by any skew. Because cDNA was sequenced instead of genomic DNA, activated cells with high expression could be over-represented, although the groups did not differ in activation or CD3 levels. At VDJ recombination sites, patients with type 1 diabetes made fewer insertions and deleted more nucleotides, a pattern implying thymic rearrangement abnormalities. Naive, central memory and regulatory TCRB repertoires appeared to be more alike among patients than among healthy donors. A moderate but significant shortening of TCRB CDR3 length was observed in type 1 diabetes patients in all four CD4+ subsets.

All of the isolated RNA was reverse transcribed with the High Capacity cDNA Reverse Transcription Kit, so expressed TCRB transcripts were sequenced. Deep immunoSEQ sequencing was applied to naive, central memory and regulatory T cell samples, giving an average of roughly 3.3 million total reads per sample. After sorted cells were lysed in RLT buffer, RNA was extracted with DNase-treated RNeasy Micro or Mini kits, with the choice depending on cell number. To prevent cross-contamination, each cell subset was processed individually, whereas patient and healthy donor samples were processed jointly. TCRB sequences were amplified from cDNA with the immunoSEQ multiplex PCR, producing 87-bp fragments spanning the CDR3 region. Amplicons were sequenced on the Illumina HiSeq platform. The authors' analysis ran thus. Synthetic template baselines were used to correct PCR bias computationally, reads within Hamming distance 2 were collapsed, and singletons that could not be merged were discarded. Reads were aligned against IMGT so that V, D and J genes, CDR3 length and insertions or deletions at six rearrangement sites could be assigned. Within each subset, clonotype counts were normalized to sorted cell number, after which true diversity and Gini coefficients were computed with the tcR R package. Repertoire sharing was quantified using the overlap coefficient calculated on TCRB nucleotide sequences. Out-of-frame TCRB sequences from naive cells were analyzed to stand in for the pre-selection repertoire. What TCRdb holds here is the immuneACCESS table cut down to in-frame rearrangements. Part of the clones is not present; checked against another copy, under half of the missing clones reflect an unresolved V gene, and the others are unexplained. V and J calls and clone size are copied from that table; D and trimming were computed from the DNA. The sample profile shows some 640,000 clones; around 15% of them were found once. Clones ranked in the top ten supply around 0.04% of the sample.

The chain employs TRBV6-4 and TRBJ1-2, with a weak D call of TRBD1 (5 bases match). Sequencing was performed on naive CD4+ T cells from blood. The cell subset or site label corresponds to: true naive CD4+ T cells. The source of this sequence is a man aged 18 to 29 with type 1 diabetes. CDR3 region: CASRPSGTDPHGYTF. DNA sequence: TGTGCCAGCAGACCATCAGGGACTGATCCTCACGGCTACACCTTC.